This T cell receptor (beta chain) was obtained from a study of T cell repertoires in cytomegalovirus infection. Germline assignment: CDR1 SNHLY and CDR2 FYNNEI. This CDR3 region has 14 residues. Trimming removed 3 bases at V and 4 bases at J, with 10 bases between. As to this clonotype: Its antigen is as yet unknown.

One entry per CDR3 protein, called by TCRdb with MiXCR from the reads. The sample shows under 70,000 distinct CDR3 sequences, around 30% of them seen only once. Notes on the study in general: The ex vivo response was dominated by HLA-C-restricted CMV-specific TCR beta clonotypes.

The receptor comes from a human donor in good health (CMV status not recorded). Some clones in this sample may be carry-over from other donors' samples. The source material was PBMCs, sequenced either directly or after in vitro stimulation (not recorded which). This rearrangement joins TRBV2 to TRBJ1-3, with TRBD1 as a possible D gene (6 bases). Written as DNA, the CDR3 is TGTGCCAGCAGTGATGGGGGGGCCGGAAACACCATATATTTT. Translation gives CASSDGGAGNTIYF.